This entry is about one T cell receptor (beta chain). The entry originates in a study of control samples from healthy donors and cancer patients. CDR3 size: 16 residues. Germline V CDR1 and CDR2: SEHNR, FQNEAQ (reference sequence). V was clipped by 4 bases and J by 7 bases; unmatched bases: 10. The method was immunoSEQ multiplex PCR; TCRdb's version includes in-frame clones alone and lacks a portion of them. Of 35,000 to 55,000 clones in the sample, more than 70% were seen once. The rearrangement uses TRBV7-9 and TRBJ1-6, with 7 bases aligning to TRBD1. Material for sequencing was PBMCs. The receptor comes from a woman in her fifties or sixties with lung cancer. CDR3 protein: CASSSHATGANSPLHF. The CDR3, as DNA: TGTGCCAGCAGCTCCCACGCAACAGGGGCCAATTCACCCCTCCACTTT.